What follows are 27 T cell receptor beta chains derived from one specimen sequenced in a study of regulatory T cells in long-lasting Graves disease. Arm-PCR with iRepertoire HTBI primers amplified the CDR3 regions for these TCR beta libraries. TCRdb passed the multiplex PCR reads through MiXCR, listing each CDR3 protein once. This table has over 200,000 distinct CDR3 sequences, roughly 18% appearing once. Time point: newly diagnosed GD, antithyroid drugs for less than 3 months. PBMC-extracted RNA yielded the TCR library. The sequencing here drew on peripheral blood mononuclear cells (PBMCs), taken at new diagnosis, from a patient treated with antithyroid drugs. These receptor sequences come from a female donor with Graves disease.

The CDR3 DNA is TGTGCCAGCAGCCAAGATTTTCAAGGGAATGAGCAGTTCTTC. This translates into CASSQDFQGNEQFF. V is TRBV14 and J is TRBJ2-1; D is ambiguous. Germline V gives CDR1 SGHDN, CDR2 FVKESK. Trimming cost V 0 bases and J 7 bases, with 10 bases left between them. CDR3 length: 14 amino acids.

This clonotype was detected only once. The chain is built from TRBV7-2 and TRBJ1-2; tentatively, D is TRBD1 (6 bases). The CDR3 loop spans 13 amino acids. Germline values: CDR1 SGHTA, CDR2 FQGNSA. Trimming shortened V by 5 bases and J by 2 bases, and 9 bases separated the two germline ends. CDR3 residues: CASSGQPNYGYTF. CDR3 DNA sequence: TGTGCCAGCAGCGGACAGCCGAACTATGGCTACACCTTC.

This clonotype has a count of ten or more. This CDR3 is CASSLDSSGLVEAFF. The DNA of the CDR3 is TGTGCCAGCAGCTTGGATTCCAGCGGTTTGGTTGAAGCTTTCTTT. The chain combines TRBV5-5 with TRBJ1-1; D is unclear. This CDR3 has 15 amino acids. V lost 0 bases to trimming and J lost 7 bases, with 16 bases between them. Per the germline V gene, CDR1 is SGHKS and CDR2 is YYEKEE (reference sequence).

The table lists this clonotype with many counts. In DNA form, the CDR3 reads TGTGCCACCAGCTCCCGTGGGACAGAGAAAGAGACCCAGTACTTC. The encoded protein is CATSSRGTEKETQYF. The chain links TRBV15 to TRBJ2-5; 7 nucleotides line up with TRBD1. This CDR3 spans 15 amino acids. The trim removed 5 bases at V and 3 bases at J, leaving 9 bases unmatched. Germline V lookup: CDR1 LNHNV, CDR2 YYDKDF (reference sequence).

Ten or more counts support this clonotype. The gene calls are TRBV2 and TRBJ1-5; D remains ambiguous. The CDR3 has 13 residues. Germline V gene lookup returns CDR1 SNHLY and CDR2 FYNNEI. Trimming removed 7 bases from V and 7 bases from J, with 14 bases in between. DNA of the CDR3: TGTGCCAGCAACACATTCCCAGAGCAGCCCCAGCATTTT. Its protein product is CASNTFPEQPQHF.

This clonotype was found many times. The gene calls are TRBV6-9 and TRBJ2-1; D gene unclear. This CDR3 spans 12 amino acids. Trimming took off 4 bases at V and 6 bases at J, with 7 bases between the two ends. Germline V gene data show CDR1 as MNHGY and CDR2 as SVAAGI. The CDR3 DNA sequence: TGTGCCAGCAGTTCCGACCTCAATGAGCAGTTCTTC. Amino acid sequence: CASSSDLNEQFF.

In its sample, this clonotype was seen a few times. A read error is possible here, since a much larger clone lies one base away. J is TRBJ1-4 and V is TRBV7-8; D call uncertain. CDR3 size: 15 residues. CDR1 SGHVS and CDR2 FQNEAQ come from the germline V gene. CDR3 in DNA: TGTGCCAGCAGCTTAGTGGGAGCAACTAATGAAAAACTGGTTTTT. It specifies CASSLVGATNEKLVF. Supplemented by reference TRBV7-8 and TRBJ1-4, the full variable domain reads GAGVSQSPRYKVAKRGQDVALRCDPISGHVSLFWYQQALGQGPEFLTYFQNEAQLDKSGLPSDRFFAERPEGSVSTLKIQRTQQEDSAVYLCASSLVGATNEKLVFGSGTQLSVL.

This clonotype came up many times. This chain links TRBV29-1 with TRBJ1-2, with 7 nucleotides matching TRBD1. This CDR3 has 14 residues. Germline values: CDR1 SQVTM, CDR2 ANQGSEA. V trimming: 4 bases; J trimming: 4 bases; junction bases outside the gene matches: 9. CDR3 nucleotides: TGCAGCGTTGGAACAGGGGAAGATGGCTATGGCTACACCTTC. Amino acids: CSVGTGEDGYGYTF.

This clonotype was observed at least ten times. In nucleotides, the CDR3 is TGTGCCAGCAGCTTACTTCGTCAGGACGAGCAGTACTTC. This gives the protein CASSLLRQDEQYF. This chain uses TRBV11-2 with TRBJ2-7; D remains unclear. Looked up from germline, CDR1 is SGHAT and CDR2 is FQNNGV. V was clipped by 2 bases and J by 5 bases, with 10 bases between them. The length of the CDR3 is 13 residues.

V is TRBV12-3 or TRBV12-4 and J is TRBJ1-5, with 8 positions matching TRBD1. Trimming cost V 3 bases and J 3 bases; bases outside gene matches: 7. The CDR3 contains 16 residues. DNA of the CDR3: TGTGCCAGCAGTTTGGCCACAGGGGGTTACAATCAGCCCCAGCATTTT. Its translation is CASSLATGGYNQPQHF.

This clonotype has just a few counts. The chain couples TRBV24-1 to TRBJ2-1; TRBD2 matches 9 bases. This CDR3 region has 13 residues. Germline assignment: CDR1 KGHDR and CDR2 SFDVKD. The junction had 3 bases not matched to a gene; V was cut back by 9 bases and J by 4 bases. The chain's CDR3 is CATEREAYNEQFF. The CDR3 DNA sequence: TGTGCCACCGAGCGGGAGGCATACAATGAGCAGTTCTTC.

The chain carries TRBV25-1 and TRBJ2-1, with D perhaps matching TRBD2 (5 bases). V was trimmed by 2 bases and J by 11 bases, leaving 10 bases between them. In germline, CDR1 is MGHDK, CDR2 SYGVNS. This CDR3 is 12 amino acids long. The CDR3 DNA follows: TGTGCCAGCAGTGAAGTGAAGCGGAAGCAGTTCTTC. It encodes CASSEVKRKQFF. Full variable domain (remainder filled in from reference TRBV25-1 and TRBJ2-1): EADIYQTPRYLVIGTGKKITLECSQTMGHDKMYWYQQDPGMELHLIHYSYGVNSTEKGDLSSESTVSRIRTEHFPLTLESARPSHTSQYLCASSEVKRKQFFGPGTRLTVL.

This clonotype was detected ten times or more. The chain is built from TRBV18 and TRBJ1-1; unclear D gene. This CDR3 comprises 15 residues. CDR1 is KGHSH and CDR2 is LQKENI in the germline V gene. V was trimmed by 0 bases and J by 1 base, leaving 9 bases between them. The CDR3 DNA is TGTGCCAGCTCACCACCGTCGCCGTCGAACACTGAAGCTTTCTTT. Residues: CASSPPSPSNTEAFF.

The chain employs TRBV29-1 and TRBJ1-1, with D uncertain. From germline, CDR1 is SQVTM and CDR2 ANQGSEA. The CDR3 is made up of 17 amino acids. Trimming took off 7 bases at V and 0 bases at J, with 24 bases between the two ends. This chain's CDR3 is CSAEVGVSLVMNTEAFF. CDR3 DNA: TGCAGCGCTGAGGTCGGGGTTAGTTTGGTTATGAACACTGAAGCTTTCTTT.

This clonotype was seen ten or more times. The gene calls are TRBV28 and TRBJ2-3, with 8 positions matching TRBD2. The CDR3 has 14 amino acids. J was trimmed by 6 bases and V by 7 bases; bases with no gene match: 9. Germline values: CDR1 MDHEN, CDR2 SYDVKM. The CDR3 nucleotides read TGTGCCAGCAAAGTGACTAGCGTTAGGGATACGCAGTATTTT. This translates into CASKVTSVRDTQYF.

As to this clonotype: One end of the junction does not line up with germline, which may come from a read error. This rearrangement joins TRBV28 to TRBJ2-5; 8 bases are shared with TRBD1. The CDR3 is made up of 15 amino acids. From germline, CDR1 is MDHEN and CDR2 SYDVKM. CDR3 in amino acids: CAGSPQGARGETQYF. The CDR3 bases are TGTGCCGGCAGTCCTCAGGGGGCGCGAGGAGAGACCCAGTACTTC.

This clonotype was observed at least ten times. V usage is TRBV9 and J usage is TRBJ1-2; D uncertain. The CDR3 runs to 14 residues. The V gene's germline CDR1 is SGDLS and CDR2 YYNGEE. Trimming took off 0 bases at V and 4 bases at J, with 10 bases between the two ends. Here the CDR3 reads CASSVGPGIYGYTF. CDR3 sequence (DNA): TGTGCCAGCAGCGTAGGGCCGGGGATCTATGGCTACACCTTC.

This clonotype appeared a single time. The chain has TRBV12-5 and TRBJ1-4, with no clear D. The CDR3 consists of 14 residues. V was clipped by 3 bases and J by 8 bases, with 13 bases between them. Germline CDR1 LGHNT, CDR2 FRNRAP. The CDR3 DNA reads TGTGCTAGTGGTTTCGTCGGGGTTTCGGAAAAACTGTTTTTT. This translates into CASGFVGVSEKLFF.

This clonotype was found a few times. The genes are TRBV20-1 and TRBJ2-7, with 10 bases fitting TRBD1. The CDR3 extends over 15 amino acids. The J segment lost 2 bases and the V segment lost 4 bases, leaving 8 bases of the junction unmatched. Germline V gene sequence: CDR1 DFQATT, CDR2 SNEGSKA (reference sequence). CDR3 coding DNA: TGCAGTGCTAACTTGGACAGGGGGAGGGCCTACGAGCAGTACTTC. It is translated as CSANLDRGRAYEQYF.

This clonotype was counted ten times or more. The DNA of the CDR3 is TGTGCCAGCAGTTTTAGCGGGATAGGGTACGAGCAGTACTTC. Translated: CASSFSGIGYEQYF. This chain links TRBV12-3 or TRBV12-4 with TRBJ2-7; TRBD2 matches at 8 bases. V gave up 3 bases and J gave up 4 bases; unmatched junction bases: 5. This CDR3 region has 14 residues.

This clonotype came up many times. The V and J genes are TRBV20-1 and TRBJ1-5; TRBD1 aligns across 8 bases. Germline-derived CDR1 and CDR2 are DFQATT and SNEGSKA (reference sequence). The trim removed 3 bases at V and 11 bases at J, leaving 12 bases unmatched. CDR3 length: 14 residues. This CDR3 is CSASQQGTGRAQHF. In DNA form, the CDR3 reads TGCAGTGCTAGTCAACAGGGGACAGGTCGGGCCCAGCATTTT.

A few counts support this clonotype. This chain joins TRBV14 and TRBJ2-1, with 9 bases that match TRBD1. The CDR3 is 13 residues long. CDR1 SGHDN and CDR2 FVKESK come from the germline V gene. Trimming at V came to 6 bases and at J to 8 bases, leaving 5 bases not matched to a gene. The CDR3, as DNA: TGTGCCAGCAGGTCAACAGGGGGCGATGAGCAGTTCTTC. This gives the protein CASRSTGGDEQFF.

This chain uses TRBV2 with TRBJ1-1; 11 bases align to TRBD1. CDR3 size: 15 residues. V was clipped by 6 bases and J by 7 bases; unmatched bases: 10. Germline CDR1 reads SNHLY; CDR2 reads FYNNEI. CDR3 loop: CASSLGQGGSGEAFF. The CDR3 coding sequence is TGTGCCAGCAGCTTGGGACAGGGGGGTTCCGGTGAAGCTTTCTTT.

In this sample, this clonotype turned up many times. The chain has TRBV29-1 and TRBJ1-4; the D gene is possibly TRBD1 (5 bases). Germline V gene lookup returns CDR1 SQVTM and CDR2 ANQGSEA. The CDR3 is 15 residues long. Trimming took off 7 bases at V and 10 bases at J, with 25 bases between the two ends. CDR3 nucleotide sequence: TGCAGCGACCGAGTCGGGGGACGGCCCTTGGGAAAACTGTTTTTT. Translated: CSDRVGGRPLGKLFF.

A note on this clonotype: This may arise from a read error, as a much more abundant clone is one base away. The CDR3 reads CASSFLGGRPQETQYF. The CDR3 nucleotides read TGTGCCAGCAGTTTTTTGGGCGGGAGGCCCCAAGAGACCCAGTACTTC. V usage is TRBV6-2 or TRBV6-3 and J usage is TRBJ2-5; TRBD2 matches at 8 bases. Germline V gene sequence: CDR1 MNHEY, CDR2 SVGEGT. V dropped 4 bases and J dropped 1; count of bases not matched to a gene: 8. CDR3 size: 16 residues.

This clonotype occurred many times. V and J are TRBV5-1 and TRBJ1-1; 7 bases are a match to TRBD1. Trimming took 4 bases from V and 11 from J; bases not matched to a gene: 8. CDR1 is SGHRS, CDR2 YFSETQ, per germline. CDR3 size: 12 residues. The chain's CDR3 is CASSPEGAVAFF. CDR3 coding DNA: TGCGCCAGCAGCCCGGAGGGGGCGGTGGCTTTCTTT.

This clonotype was detected a few times. The rearrangement links TRBV7-9 to TRBJ2-7; 8 positions agree with TRBD1. The CDR3 length is 12 residues. CDR1 is SEHNR, CDR2 FQNEAQ, per germline (reference sequence). V shed 5 bases and J 6 bases; nucleotides not matched to a gene: 3. The CDR3 sequence is CASSTDRAEQYF. Here the CDR3 DNA reads TGTGCCAGCAGCACGGACAGGGCCGAGCAGTACTTC.